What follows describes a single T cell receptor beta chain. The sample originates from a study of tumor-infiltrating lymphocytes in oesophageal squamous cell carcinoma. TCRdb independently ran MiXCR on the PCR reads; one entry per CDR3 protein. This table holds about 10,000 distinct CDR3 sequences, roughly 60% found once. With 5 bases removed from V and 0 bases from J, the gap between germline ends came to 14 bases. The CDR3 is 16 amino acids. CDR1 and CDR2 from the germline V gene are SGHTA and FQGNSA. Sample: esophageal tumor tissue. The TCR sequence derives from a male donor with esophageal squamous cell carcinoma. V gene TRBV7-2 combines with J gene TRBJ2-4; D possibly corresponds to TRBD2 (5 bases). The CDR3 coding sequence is TGTGCCAGCAGCAAAGACGGGATACTAGCCAAAAACATTCAGTACTTC. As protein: CASSKDGILAKNIQYF.